This T cell receptor beta chain derives from a study of T cell responses to AZD1222 COVID-19 vaccine (TCRdb year 2021). Regarding the study in general: AZD1222 recipients given second doses at about 4 weeks or at about 12 weeks were pooled, since spike-specific TCR depth and breadth were not found to differ between the two schedules. A total of 230 or so trial participants underwent TCR sequencing, of whom around 200 received two doses of AZD1222 and some 25 received two doses of the MenACWY control vaccine. Trial participants were enrolled by age into 18-55, 56-69 and 70-plus year subgroups, with 148, 28 and 57 TCR-sequenced participants respectively. Broad study findings and their caveats: Epitopes outside the regions mutated in the B.1.351 and B.1.1.7 variants were reportedly recognized by nearly half of the unique spike-specific TCRs. A significant rise in spike-specific TCR breadth and depth was observed after two AZD1222 doses relative to day 0 and relative to MenACWY recipients. The 56-69-year group was small, and its depth increase did not reach significance, likely because of low power. Conclusions about previously exposed vaccinees are limited because only a handful of AZD1222 recipients were SARS-CoV-2 seropositive at baseline. Because no day 14 peak-response samples were available, repertoires were characterized only after the peak T cell response. CD4 TCRs associated with the vaccine covered the entire spike protein, and the dominant responses were in regions 160-218 and 743-854. Participants were mostly white British and included more females than males, and it was suggested by the authors that clonal diversity may have been underestimated.

In light of the paper, this sample's time point label describes: baseline before first vaccination. Vaccinee samples were obtained from the UK trials COV001 and COV002, which included a single-blind randomized controlled phase 2/3 trial of AZD1222 (ChAdOx1 nCoV-19) in healthy adults. For TCRbeta chain sequencing, PBMC samples were collected from trial participants at day 0 and at day 28 after the second dose. Cut back by 6 bases and 8 bases, the V and J ends lie 16 bases apart. The cysteine opens and the phenylalanine closes a CDR3 of 13 amino acids. This entry keeps only the CDR3 DNA: 39 bases, framed from base 1. In the germline V gene, CDR1 corresponds to MDHEN and CDR2 to SYDVKM. The CDR3 regions of human TCRbeta chains were subjected to immunosequencing. Turning to the authors' computational methods: Repertoire TCRs were matched against a reference library of SARS-CoV-2-specific TCRs generated with the MIRA antigen-specificity platform. Breadth was defined as the fraction of unique TCRs that were SARS-CoV-2-associated, and depth was defined as the fraction of total T cells that were SARS-CoV-2-associated. Using the MIRA data, every spike-specific TCR was mapped to the spike region that the TCR reacted to and assigned to either a CD4 or a CD8 class. Log10-transformed breadth and depth values were compared by one-way ANOVA with Sidak's multiple comparisons tests. TCRdb holds this immuneACCESS table with in-frame rearrangements only. Some clones are missing; in checked studies, unresolved V genes explain under half, and the rest has no known cause. Clone size and the V and J calls come from that table; the DNA yielded D and trimming. This sample comprises tens of thousands of clones, 85% to 90% of them detected only once. 10% of the sample rests with the top ten.

Worth noting for this clone: There is no known antigen for this receptor. One base away there is no much larger clone; base qualities are not given.

The chain is made from TRBV28 and TRBJ1-2; TRBD1 is a weak D gene call, 6 bases matching. The sample in question was peripheral blood, obtained on day 0 of AZD1222 vaccination. The origin of this receptor is an adult in good health. The DNA reads TGTGCCAGCAGGGCACGGGCGGGGGGCGGCTACACCTTC. Its product reads: CASRARAGGGYTF.